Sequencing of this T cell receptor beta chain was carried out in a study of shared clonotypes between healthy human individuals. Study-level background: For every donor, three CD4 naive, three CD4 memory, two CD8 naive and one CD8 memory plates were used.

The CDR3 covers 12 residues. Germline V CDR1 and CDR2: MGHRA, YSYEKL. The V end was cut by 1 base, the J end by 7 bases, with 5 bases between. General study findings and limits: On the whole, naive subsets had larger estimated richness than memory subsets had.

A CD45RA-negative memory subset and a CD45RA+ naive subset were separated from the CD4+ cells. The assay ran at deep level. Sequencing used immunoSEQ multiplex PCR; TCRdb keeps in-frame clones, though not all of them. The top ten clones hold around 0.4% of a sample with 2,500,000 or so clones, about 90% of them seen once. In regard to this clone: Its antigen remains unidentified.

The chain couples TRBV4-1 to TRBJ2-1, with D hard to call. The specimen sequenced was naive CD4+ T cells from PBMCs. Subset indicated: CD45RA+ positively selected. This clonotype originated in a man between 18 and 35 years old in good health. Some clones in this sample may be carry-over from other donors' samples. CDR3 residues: CASSQVPNEQFF. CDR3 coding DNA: TGCGCCAGCAGCCAAGTCCCTAATGAGCAGTTCTTC.